The subject of this entry is one TCR beta chain. Its target is unknown. The data derive from a study of T-cell memory formation after mild COVID-19. Study-wide results and caveats: CD4+ contracting clones lay mainly in CM and EM, CD8+ ones in EMRA. Detection of some responders pre-infection suggested pre-existing cross-reactive memory T cells participated. Day 15 to 85 contracting clones showed balanced CD4/CD8; later expanders leaned CD4+.

The V end was cut by 5 bases, the J end by 2 bases, with 20 bases between. The CDR3 runs 16 residues. Germline V lookup: CDR1 SGHRS, CDR2 YFSETQ. A single record per CDR3 protein comes from TCRdb applying MiXCR to the 5' RACE reads. The sample contains 560,000 or so distinct CDR3 sequences, roughly a sixth of which appear only once. V gene TRBV5-1 combines with J gene TRBJ2-7; tentative D call: TRBD2 (6 bases). This receptor was taken from an adult woman who had mild COVID-19 (a few samples of this study predate the infection). Cell type and time point are not known. Sequenced: PBMCs or a T cell subset sorted from them (not recorded which). The CDR3 spells CASRLAWGAGTYEQYF. CDR3 coding DNA: TGCGCCAGCAGACTCGCTTGGGGAGCGGGTACCTACGAGCAGTACTTC.